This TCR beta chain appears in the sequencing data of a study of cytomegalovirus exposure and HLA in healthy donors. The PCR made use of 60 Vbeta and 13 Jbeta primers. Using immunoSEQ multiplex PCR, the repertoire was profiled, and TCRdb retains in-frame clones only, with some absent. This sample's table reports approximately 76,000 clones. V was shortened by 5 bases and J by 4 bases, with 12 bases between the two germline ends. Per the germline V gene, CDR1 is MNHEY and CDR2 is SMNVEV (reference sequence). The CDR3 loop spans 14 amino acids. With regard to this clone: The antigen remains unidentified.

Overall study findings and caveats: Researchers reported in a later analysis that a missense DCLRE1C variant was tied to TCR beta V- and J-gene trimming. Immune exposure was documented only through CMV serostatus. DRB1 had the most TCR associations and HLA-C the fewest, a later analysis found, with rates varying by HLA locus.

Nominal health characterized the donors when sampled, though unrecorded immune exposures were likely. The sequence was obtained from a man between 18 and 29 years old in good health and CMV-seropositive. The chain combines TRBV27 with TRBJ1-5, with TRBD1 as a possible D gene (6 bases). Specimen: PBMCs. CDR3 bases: TGTGCCAGCAGTCTTAACAGGGCTAATCAGCCCCAGCATTTT. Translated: CASSLNRANQPQHF.